These 30 T cell receptor beta chains share one sample of origin, sequenced in a study of OX40 agonist ivuxolimab in advanced cancers. The assay was immunoSEQ multiplex PCR, and TCRdb's table has in-frame clones only and misses some. The profile shows around 80,000 clones, roughly 87% of them singletons. Source: CD4+ or CD8+ T cells sorted from blood, taken in a trial of the OX40 agonist ivuxolimab. Receptor source: an adult with an advanced solid tumor such as melanoma, head and neck, liver or kidney cancer.

This sequence joins TRBV6-7 and TRBJ2-2; 9 bases match TRBD1. Being an ORF, TRBV6-7 has a function that is uncertain. With V trimmed by 6 bases and J by 4 bases, 3 bases remained unmatched. CDR3 length: 14 amino acids. Here the CDR3 DNA reads TGTGCCAGCAGGGGACAGGGATGCACCGGGGAGCTGTTTTTT. Residues: CASRGQGCTGELFF.

The rearrangement uses TRBV6-4 and TRBJ2-1; TRBD2 agrees at 9 bases. Losses at the gene ends were 2 bases for V and 9 bases for J; bases not matched to a gene: 8. From germline, CDR1 is MRHNA and CDR2 SNTAGT. The CDR3 totals 15 residues. The CDR3 region is CASSDSSSGGLEQFF. In DNA form, the CDR3 reads TGTGCCAGCAGTGACAGTAGTAGCGGGGGCCTTGAGCAGTTCTTC.

This rearrangement joins TRBV5-1 to TRBJ1-2; D unresolved. The length of the CDR3 is 14 residues. Trimming cost V 0 bases and J 2 bases, with 8 bases left between them. Germline loops: CDR1 SGHRS, CDR2 YFSETQ. The CDR3 bases are TGCGCCAGCAGCTTGGAAGAGTCAAACTATGGCTACACCTTC. This translates into CASSLEESNYGYTF.

This chain connects TRBV11-1 to TRBJ1-4; TRBD1 agrees at 7 bases. Germline V gene sequence: CDR1 SGHAT, CDR2 FQDESV (reference sequence). Trimming at V came to 5 bases and at J to 5 bases, leaving 5 bases not matched to a gene. This CDR3 has 14 residues. The CDR3, as DNA: TGTGCCAGCAGCCACGGGACAGAGAATGAAAAACTGTTTTTT. Amino acid sequence: CASSHGTENEKLFF.

This clone is a singleton in its sample. V is TRBV19 and J is TRBJ1-2; 7 positions match TRBD1. Germline-derived CDR1 and CDR2 are LNHDA and SQIVND (reference sequence). This CDR3 is 15 amino acids long. V gave up 5 bases and J gave up 5 bases; unmatched junction bases: 11. CDR3 sequence: CASSSARQGLYGYTF. In DNA form, the CDR3 reads TGTGCCAGTAGTTCTGCGAGACAGGGTTTGTATGGCTACACCTTC.

The gene calls are TRBV7-9 and TRBJ1-2; D not resolved. The CDR3 is 12 amino acids. Germline V gene lookup returns CDR1 SEHNR and CDR2 FQNEAQ (reference sequence). The V end lost 5 bases, the J end lost 7 bases, and 11 bases lay between the germline ends. In nucleotides, the CDR3 is TGTGCCAGCAGCCTACAGAATAGTGGCTACACCTTC. Its translation: CASSLQNSGYTF. The entire variable domain, with the rest obtained from reference TRBV7-9 and TRBJ1-2, is as follows: DTGVSQNPRHKITKRGQNVTFRCDPISEHNRLYWYRQTLGQGPEFLTYFQNEAQLEKSRLLSDRFSAERPKGSFSTLEIQRTEQGDSAMYLCASSLQNSGYTFGSGTRLTVV.

This clone has only one observation. The chain is built from TRBV12-5 and TRBJ1-2, with 9 bases fitting TRBD1. Germline assignment: CDR1 LGHNT and CDR2 FRNRAP. The CDR3 sequence is 15 residues long. V dropped 1 base and J dropped 7; count of bases not matched to a gene: 7. The CDR3 spells CASGLDEQGARGYTF. DNA for the CDR3: TGTGCTAGTGGTTTGGATGAACAGGGGGCGCGTGGCTACACCTTC.

The CDR3 loop is CASSFGGPGANVLTF. The DNA of the CDR3 is TGTGCCAGCAGCTTTGGTGGGCCTGGGGCCAACGTCCTGACTTTC. J is TRBJ2-6 and V is TRBV11-1; D unclear. Looked up from germline, CDR1 is SGHAT and CDR2 is FQDESV (reference sequence). V lost 3 bases and J lost 2, with 8 bases in between. The CDR3 runs to 15 residues.

This chain connects TRBV11-2 to TRBJ2-7, with no clear D. Per germline, CDR1 SGHAT and CDR2 FQNNGV. Trimming left V 3 bases short and J 5 bases short, with 2 bases between. This CDR3 has 10 residues. CDR3 nucleotide sequence: TGTGCCAGCAGCTTTCACGAGCAGTACTTC. It encodes CASSFHEQYF.

The chain combines TRBV20-1 with TRBJ1-2; 8 bases match TRBD1. Germline V gene sequence: CDR1 DFQATT, CDR2 SNEGSKA (reference sequence). The junction had 4 bases not matched to a gene; V was cut back by 6 bases and J by 7 bases. The CDR3 loop spans 11 amino acids. CDR3: CSADRAVGYTF. Written as DNA, the CDR3 is TGCAGTGCGGACAGGGCGGTTGGCTACACCTTC.

This chain links TRBV5-4 with TRBJ1-1; 8 nucleotides align to TRBD1. The CDR3 has 13 residues. V gave up 4 bases and J gave up 11 bases; unmatched junction bases: 10. CDR1 is SGHNT and CDR2 is YYREEE in the germline V gene (reference sequence). This CDR3 reads CASSVPGGASAFF. DNA of the CDR3: TGTGCCAGCAGCGTTCCAGGGGGCGCTTCGGCTTTCTTT.

The genes are TRBV6-6 and TRBJ1-5; weak D call: TRBD1 (6 bases). Germline V gene data show CDR1 as MNHNY and CDR2 as SVGAGI (reference sequence). V was clipped by 5 bases and J by 5 bases, with 19 bases between them. The CDR3 sequence is 16 residues long. For the CDR3, the DNA is TGTGCCAGCAGTAAAAAACAGGGAGAAAGTGATCAGCCCCAGCATTTT. It encodes CASSKKQGESDQPQHF.

This clone has more than one count but fewer than ten. This chain connects TRBV27 to TRBJ1-1; D is ambiguous. V lost 0 bases to trimming and J lost 2 bases, with 10 bases between them. In germline, CDR1 is MNHEY, CDR2 SMNVEV (reference sequence). CDR3 size: 15 residues. The CDR3 bases are TGTGCCAGCAGTTTATCTGGCCCTATTAACACTGAAGCTTTCTTT. It specifies CASSLSGPINTEAFF.

This clone appeared once. V and J are TRBV7-9 and TRBJ2-5, with 8 bases that match TRBD1. CDR3 length: 15 amino acids. Germline values: CDR1 SEHNR, CDR2 FQNEAQ (reference sequence). V lost 4 bases to trimming and J lost 5 bases; unmatched junction nucleotides: 9. CDR3 amino acids: CASSSETGDWETQYF. The CDR3, as DNA: TGTGCCAGCAGCTCCGAGACAGGGGATTGGGAGACCCAGTACTTC.

The chain has TRBV4-3 and TRBJ2-2, with D unclear. CDR3 length: 16 amino acids. Germline CDR1 reads LGHNA; CDR2 reads YSLEER. V was shortened by 2 bases and J by 7 bases, with 17 bases between the two germline ends. The CDR3 sequence is CASSQNRIVEFGELFF. In DNA form, the CDR3 reads TGCGCCAGCAGCCAAAACAGAATCGTGGAATTCGGGGAGCTGTTTTTT.

This chain connects TRBV9 to TRBJ1-5, with D maybe TRBD1 (6 bases). Trimming cost V 3 bases and J 10 bases, with 14 bases left between them. CDR3 length equals 13 residues. Germline lookup yields CDR1 SGDLS and CDR2 YYNGEE. The CDR3 DNA sequence: TGTGCCAGCAGCGCGGAAGGGGACACACCCCAGCATTTT. This sequence encodes CASSAEGDTPQHF.

The genes are TRBV30 and TRBJ1-4; 9 bases fit TRBD1. There are 14 residues in the CDR3. The V segment lost 2 bases and the J segment 7 bases; nucleotides outside the gene matches: 5. Germline V CDR1 and CDR2: GTSNPN, SVGIG (reference sequence). This CDR3 reads CAWSTQGASEKLFF. CDR3 DNA: TGTGCCTGGAGTACACAGGGGGCGAGTGAAAAACTGTTTTTT.

V usage is TRBV9 and J usage is TRBJ2-2, with D hard to call. V shed 0 bases and J shed 5 bases, with 14 bases lying between them. Per the germline V gene, CDR1 is SGDLS and CDR2 is YYNGEE. The CDR3 covers 16 residues. This chain's CDR3 is CASSVASLGRTGELFF. For the CDR3, the DNA is TGTGCCAGCAGCGTAGCTTCCCTAGGAAGGACCGGGGAGCTGTTTTTT.

The chain couples TRBV30 to TRBJ1-2; 8 bases line up with TRBD1. Germline CDR1 reads GTSNPN; CDR2 reads SVGIG (reference sequence). Trimming took 4 bases from V and 7 from J; bases not matched to a gene: 20. The CDR3 spans 17 residues. CDR3 nucleotides: TGTGCCTGGACCCACCAACTTCCCGGGACAGGTCTCCTTGGCTACACCTTC. This encodes CAWTHQLPGTGLLGYTF.

This chain joins TRBV6-5 and TRBJ1-5; D unresolved. In germline, CDR1 is MNHEY, CDR2 SVGAGI. With 3 bases removed from V and 3 bases from J, the gap between germline ends came to 9 bases. There are 14 residues in the CDR3. The CDR3: CASSYEHHNQPQHF. The CDR3 DNA is TGTGCCAGCAGTTATGAACACCACAATCAGCCCCAGCATTTT.

This chain connects TRBV6-1 to TRBJ2-3; D is perhaps TRBD2 (7 bases). The CDR3 runs 16 residues. V was cut by 2 bases and J by 2 bases, with 14 bases left in between. Per the germline V gene, CDR1 is MNHNS and CDR2 is SASEGT. The CDR3 DNA is TGTGCCAGCAGTGAATATGGGGGGGCCTCCACAGATACGCAGTATTTT. This translates into CASSEYGGASTDTQYF.

The chain recombines TRBV5-1 with TRBJ1-5, with a tentative D call TRBD1 (5 bases). The CDR3 spans 15 residues. V lost 2 bases, J lost 0 bases, and 9 bases lay in between. Germline lookup yields CDR1 SGHRS and CDR2 YFSETQ. The CDR3 DNA reads TGCGCCAGCAGCTTCGGAGGGGATAGCAATCAGCCCCAGCATTTT. Amino acids: CASSFGGDSNQPQHF.

V and J are TRBV5-1 and TRBJ2-5; D is possibly TRBD2 (5 bases). The end of the DNA aligns better with TRBJ2-7, so the J call may be wrong. This CDR3 comprises 13 residues. Germline V CDR1 and CDR2: SGHRS, YFSETQ. CDR3 DNA sequence: TGCGCCAGCAGCTTGGATAGCGCCGGCGAGCAGTACTTC. Translated: CASSLDSAGEQYF.

This chain connects TRBV5-4 to TRBJ2-2; 11 positions agree with TRBD2. The CDR3 spans 16 residues. The germline gives CDR1 SGHNT, CDR2 YYREEE (reference sequence). V lost 4 bases to trimming and J lost 4 bases; unmatched junction nucleotides: 6. CDR3 in amino acids: CASSLSGRALTGELFF. The CDR3 bases are TGTGCCAGCAGCCTTAGCGGGAGGGCTCTCACCGGGGAGCTGTTTTTT. Supplemented by reference TRBV5-4 and TRBJ2-2, the full variable domain reads ETGVTQSPTHLIKTRGQQVTLRCSSQSGHNTVSWYQQALGQGPQFIFQYYREEENGRGNFPPRFSGLQFPNYSSELNVNALELDDSALYLCASSLSGRALTGELFFGEGSRLTVL.

This rearrangement joins TRBV15 to TRBJ2-1, with a tentative D call TRBD1 (6 bases). Germline V gene sequence: CDR1 LNHNV, CDR2 YYDKDF (reference sequence). Trimming pared 6 bases from V and 5 bases from J, leaving 17 bases between. This CDR3 comprises 15 residues. The CDR3 region has the DNA TGTGCCACCAGTAAGGGGGACGGAGGAAACAATGAGCAGTTCTTC. Translation gives CATSKGDGGNNEQFF.

The J gene is TRBJ2-2, the V gene TRBV7-2, with 9 bases fitting TRBD2. CDR1 SGHTA and CDR2 FQGNSA come from the germline V gene. With V trimmed by 3 bases and J by 5 bases, 4 bases remained unmatched. CDR3 length equals 15 residues. CDR3 bases: TGTGCCAGCAGCTTCGGCGGGGGGGCAACCGGGGAGCTGTTTTTT. As protein: CASSFGGGATGELFF.

The chain is built from TRBV19 and TRBJ2-1, with TRBD2 matching over 10 bases. This CDR3 is built from 15 residues. Germline V lookup: CDR1 LNHDA, CDR2 SQIVND (reference sequence). The V gene end was trimmed by 5 bases and the J gene end by 3 bases; junction bases not matched to a gene: 4. CDR3 sequence reads: CASSSGTSVYNEQFF. CDR3 nucleotides: TGTGCCAGTAGTTCCGGGACTAGCGTCTACAATGAGCAGTTCTTC.

The chain employs TRBV11-2 and TRBJ2-5; 10 positions match TRBD2. Germline-derived CDR1 and CDR2 are SGHAT and FQNNGV. V shed 0 bases, J shed 0 bases, and the junction held 13 bases outside the gene matches. The CDR3 length is 20 residues. The DNA for the CDR3 is TGTGCCAGCAGCTTAGAGAGTTGGCTAGCGGGGGCCTCGTACCAAGAGACCCAGTACTTC. It is translated as CASSLESWLAGASYQETQYF. The complete variable domain, with remaining parts taken from reference TRBV11-2 and TRBJ2-5, reads EAGVAQSPRYKIIEKRQSVAFWCNPISGHATLYWYQQILGQGPKLLIQFQNNGVVDDSQLPKDRFSAERLKGVDSTLKIQPAKLEDSAVYLCASSLESWLAGASYQETQYFGPGTRLLVL.

The V call is TRBV5-1, the J call TRBJ1-5, with D uncertain. Per germline, CDR1 SGHRS and CDR2 YFSETQ. Trimming took off 4 bases at V and 7 bases at J, with 15 bases between the two ends. The CDR3 sequence is 14 residues long. The CDR3 is CASSPDGLNQPQHF. Here the CDR3 DNA reads TGCGCCAGCAGCCCGGACGGGCTCAACCAGCCCCAGCATTTT. The full variable domain, with the rest looked up from reference TRBV5-1 and TRBJ1-5, is KAGVTQTPRYLIKTRGQQVTLSCSPISGHRSVSWYQQTPGQGLQFLFEYFSETQRNKGNFPGRFSGRQFSNSRSEMNVSTLELGDSALYLCASSPDGLNQPQHFGDGTRLSIL.

The chain combines TRBV7-2 with TRBJ2-7; 11 bases align to TRBD1. The CDR3 spans 14 residues. Germline values: CDR1 SGHTA, CDR2 FQGNSA. Germline trimming cut 7 bases from V and 3 bases from J; bases unmatched to any gene: 5. The DNA of the CDR3 is TGTGCCAGCACCCGGACAGGGGGCAACTACGAGCAGTACTTC. It specifies CASTRTGGNYEQYF.